This record concerns one T cell receptor beta chain sequence. Its antigen is currently not known. Base-call qualities are not available, and no considerably larger clone is one nucleotide away. This record belongs to a study of blood T cell repertoires in COVID-19 (dated by TCRdb to 2020 to 2021). Some background on the complete study: Collaborator samples came from the United States, Italy and Spain and covered acute and convalescent phases of COVID-19. The prospective study material was composed of cDNA or gDNA derived from T cells, B-cell-depleted T cells, or PBMCs. Subjects who had been exposed to COVID-19, were actively infected with it, or had recovered from it provided the deeply sampled blood TCRbeta repertoires that made up the dataset. The repertoires were made available in a free public database intended to serve as a resource for research on the immune response to SARS-CoV-2. Samples came from the ongoing ImmuneRACE study (first 160 participants) plus 1,254 subjects from 6 global collaborators. Sample metadata almost always included a de-identified subject ID, COVID-19 status, age in years and sex. Where available, HLA class I and class II types were taken from metadata supplied by the sample provider and were not determined by assay-based typing.

Looking up the germline V gene (reference sequence) yields CDR1 LNHNV and CDR2 YYDKDF. The germline V and J ends show losses of 5 bases and 5 bases respectively, and no gene match explains 26 bases of the junction. Including cysteine and phenylalanine, the CDR3 has 20 amino acids. The kept DNA is CDR3 alone, 60 bases in frame from the first base. Each collaborating institution followed its own protocols to collect whole blood in K2EDTA tubes. For TCRbeta analysis, collaborator samples were shipped as frozen whole blood, as isolated PBMCs, or as DNA extracted from either sample type. TCRbeta CDR3 regions were amplified from genomic DNA by means of the immunoSEQ Assay, a bias-controlled multiplex PCR. The paper's processing steps were these. Nucleated cell counts per sample were estimated from amplification of reference gene primers within the assay. Sequence reads were collapsed and filtered to measure the absolute abundance of every unique TCRbeta CDR3 rearrangement. For each sample, productive Simpson clonality was calculated by taking the square root of Simpson's diversity index across productive rearrangements. Held by TCRdb, this immuneACCESS table contains in-frame sequences only and omits some clones. Under half of the omission traces to an unresolved V gene where checked; the cause of the rest is unknown. Clonal size and the V and J genes are those of that table, whereas D and trimming came from the DNA. In this sample the table shows 110,000 to 150,000 clones, about 86% of which occur a single time. Jointly, the top ten make up 7% to 10% of the sample.

General conclusions and limits of the study: The amount of clinical and demographic metadata varied by source and participant and was provided uncurated.

The rearranged chain carries TRBV15 and TRBJ1-2; TRBD1 matches 7 bases in the middle. The receptor was isolated from a woman aged 60-70 years with acute or convalescent COVID-19. The sequencing input was peripheral blood. The DNA sequence reads TGTGCCACCAGCCCCCGAGGCATTGACAGGACAGGCCTTCGATGGTATGGCTACACCTTC. The encoded protein is CATSPRGIDRTGLRWYGYTF. The entire variable domain, with the stretches around the CDR3 drawn from the reference TRBV15 and TRBJ1-2 proteins, is DAMVIQNPRYQVTQFGKPVTLSCSQTLNHNVMYWYQQKSSQAPKLLFHYYDKDFNNEADTPDNFQSRRPNTSFCFLDIRSPGLGDTAMYLCATSPRGIDRTGLRWYGYTFGSGTRLTVV.